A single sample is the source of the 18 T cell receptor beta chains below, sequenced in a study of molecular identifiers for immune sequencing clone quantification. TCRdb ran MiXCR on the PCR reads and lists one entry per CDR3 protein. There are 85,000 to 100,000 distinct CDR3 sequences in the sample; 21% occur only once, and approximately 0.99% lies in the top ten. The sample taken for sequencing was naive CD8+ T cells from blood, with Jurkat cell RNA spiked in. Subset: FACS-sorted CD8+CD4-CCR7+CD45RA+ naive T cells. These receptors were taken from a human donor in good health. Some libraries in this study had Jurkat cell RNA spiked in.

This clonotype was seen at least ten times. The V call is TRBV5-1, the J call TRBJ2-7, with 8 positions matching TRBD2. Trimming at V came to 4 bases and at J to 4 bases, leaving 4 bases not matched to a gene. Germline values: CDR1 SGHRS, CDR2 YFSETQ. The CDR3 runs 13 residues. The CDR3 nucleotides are TGCGCCAGCAGCCAAGGACTAGCTTACGAGCAGTACTTC. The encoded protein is CASSQGLAYEQYF.

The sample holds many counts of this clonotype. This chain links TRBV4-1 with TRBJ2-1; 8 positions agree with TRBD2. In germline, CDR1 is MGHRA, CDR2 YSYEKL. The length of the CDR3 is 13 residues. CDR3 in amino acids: CASGTGGWNEQFF. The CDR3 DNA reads TGCGCTTCGGGAACGGGAGGGTGGAATGAGCAGTTCTTC.

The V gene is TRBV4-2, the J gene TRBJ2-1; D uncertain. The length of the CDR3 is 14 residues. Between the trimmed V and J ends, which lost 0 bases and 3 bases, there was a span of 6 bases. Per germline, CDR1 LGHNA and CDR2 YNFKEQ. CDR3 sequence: CASSQEAGYNEQFF. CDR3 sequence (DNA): TGTGCCAGCAGCCAAGAAGCCGGCTACAATGAGCAGTTCTTC.

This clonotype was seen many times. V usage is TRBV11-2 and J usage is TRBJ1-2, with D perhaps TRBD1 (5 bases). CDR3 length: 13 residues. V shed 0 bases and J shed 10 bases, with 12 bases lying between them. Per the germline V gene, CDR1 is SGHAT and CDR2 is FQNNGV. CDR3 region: CASSLEDGQYYTF. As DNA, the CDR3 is TGTGCCAGCAGCTTAGAGGACGGACAATACTACACCTTC.

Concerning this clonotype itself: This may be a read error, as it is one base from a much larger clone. This CDR3 reads CAGSQRTGGARDEQYF. The CDR3 bases are TGTGCCGGCAGCCAGAGGACAGGGGGCGCAAGGGACGAGCAGTACTTC. This chain connects TRBV14 to TRBJ2-7; 11 bases match TRBD1. Germline CDR1 and CDR2: SGHDN and FVKESK. CDR3 length: 16 amino acids.

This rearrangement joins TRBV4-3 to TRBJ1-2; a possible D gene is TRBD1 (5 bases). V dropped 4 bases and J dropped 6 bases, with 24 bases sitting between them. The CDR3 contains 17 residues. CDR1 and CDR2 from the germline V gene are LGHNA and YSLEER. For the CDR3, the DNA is TGCGCCAGCAGCCGCATTGGGCGGCAGGGATCTACCGATGGCTACACCTTC. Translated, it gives CASSRIGRQGSTDGYTF.

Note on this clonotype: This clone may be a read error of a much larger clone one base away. CDR3: CSAGMTGSNTEAFF. In DNA, the CDR3 is TGCAGTGCTGGCATGACAGGTTCTAACACTGAAGCTTTCTTT. The chain recombines TRBV20-1 with TRBJ1-1, with a tentative D call TRBD1 (6 bases). Trimming shortened V by 5 bases and J by 2 bases, and 15 bases separated the two germline ends. Per the germline V gene, CDR1 is DFQATT and CDR2 is SNEGSKA (reference sequence). The CDR3 is 14 amino acids.

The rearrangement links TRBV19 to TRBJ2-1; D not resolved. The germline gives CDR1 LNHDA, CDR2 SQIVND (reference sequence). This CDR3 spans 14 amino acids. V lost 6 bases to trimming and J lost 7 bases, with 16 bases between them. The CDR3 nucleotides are TGTGCCAGTAGCACCTCCGGCCCTCTTAATGAGCAGTTCTTC. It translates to CASSTSGPLNEQFF.

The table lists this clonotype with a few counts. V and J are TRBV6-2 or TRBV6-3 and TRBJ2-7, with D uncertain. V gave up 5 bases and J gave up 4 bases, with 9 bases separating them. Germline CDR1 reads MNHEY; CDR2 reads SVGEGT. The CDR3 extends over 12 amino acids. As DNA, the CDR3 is TGTGCCAGCAGTCAAAACACTTACGAGCAGTACTTC. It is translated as CASSQNTYEQYF.

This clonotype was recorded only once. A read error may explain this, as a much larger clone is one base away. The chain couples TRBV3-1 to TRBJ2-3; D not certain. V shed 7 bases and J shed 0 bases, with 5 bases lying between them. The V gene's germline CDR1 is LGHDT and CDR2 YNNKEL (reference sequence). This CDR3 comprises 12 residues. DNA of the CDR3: TGTGCCAGCACCTTTAGCACAGATACGCAGTATTTT. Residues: CASTFSTDTQYF.

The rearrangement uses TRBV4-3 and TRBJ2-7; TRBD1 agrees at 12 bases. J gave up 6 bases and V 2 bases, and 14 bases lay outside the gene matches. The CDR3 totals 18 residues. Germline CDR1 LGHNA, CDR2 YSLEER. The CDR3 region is CASSQNGRDRGPEGEQYF. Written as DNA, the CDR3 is TGCGCCAGCAGCCAAAACGGCCGGGACAGGGGGCCTGAGGGCGAGCAGTACTTC.

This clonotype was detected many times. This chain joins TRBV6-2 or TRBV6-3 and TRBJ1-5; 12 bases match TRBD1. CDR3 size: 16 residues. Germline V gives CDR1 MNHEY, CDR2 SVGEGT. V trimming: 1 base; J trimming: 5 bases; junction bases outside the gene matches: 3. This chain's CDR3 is CASSYLGQGAYQPQHF. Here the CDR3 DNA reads TGTGCCAGCAGTTACTTGGGACAGGGGGCGTATCAGCCCCAGCATTTT.

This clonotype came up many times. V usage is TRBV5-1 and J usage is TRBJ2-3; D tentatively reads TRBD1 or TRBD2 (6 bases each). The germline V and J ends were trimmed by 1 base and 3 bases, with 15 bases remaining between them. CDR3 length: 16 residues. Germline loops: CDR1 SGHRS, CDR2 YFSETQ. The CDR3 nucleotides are TGCGCCAGCAGCTTGCAAAGGGGGGCCCCGACAGATACGCAGTATTTT. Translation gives CASSLQRGAPTDTQYF.

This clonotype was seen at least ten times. The DNA for the CDR3 is TGTGCCAGCGGCGGGGGTATGGTAGGCACTGAAGCTTTCTTT. Its protein is CASGGGMVGTEAFF. The chain recombines TRBV6-2 or TRBV6-3 with TRBJ1-1; TRBD1 is a possible D gene (5 bases). With 8 bases removed from V and 4 bases from J, the gap between germline ends came to 17 bases. The CDR3 totals 14 residues. CDR1 MNHEY and CDR2 SVGEGT come from the germline V gene.

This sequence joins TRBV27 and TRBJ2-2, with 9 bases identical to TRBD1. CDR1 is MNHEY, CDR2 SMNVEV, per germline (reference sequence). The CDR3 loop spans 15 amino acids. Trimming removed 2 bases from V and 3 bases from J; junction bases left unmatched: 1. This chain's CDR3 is CASSLGTGYTGELFF. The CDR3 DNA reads TGTGCCAGCAGTTTAGGGACAGGGTACACCGGGGAGCTGTTTTTT.

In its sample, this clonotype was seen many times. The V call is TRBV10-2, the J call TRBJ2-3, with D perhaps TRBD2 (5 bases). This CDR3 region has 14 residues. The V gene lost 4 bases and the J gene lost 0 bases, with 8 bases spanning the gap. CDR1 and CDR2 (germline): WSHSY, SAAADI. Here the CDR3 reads CASSAGFSTDTQYF. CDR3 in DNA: TGCGCCAGCAGTGCGGGGTTTAGCACAGATACGCAGTATTTT.

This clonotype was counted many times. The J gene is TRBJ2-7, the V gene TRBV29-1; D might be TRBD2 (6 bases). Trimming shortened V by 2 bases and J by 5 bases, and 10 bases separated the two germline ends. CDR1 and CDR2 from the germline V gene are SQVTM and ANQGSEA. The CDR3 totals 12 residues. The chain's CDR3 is CSVESREDEQYF. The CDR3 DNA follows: TGCAGCGTTGAATCCAGGGAGGACGAGCAGTACTTC.

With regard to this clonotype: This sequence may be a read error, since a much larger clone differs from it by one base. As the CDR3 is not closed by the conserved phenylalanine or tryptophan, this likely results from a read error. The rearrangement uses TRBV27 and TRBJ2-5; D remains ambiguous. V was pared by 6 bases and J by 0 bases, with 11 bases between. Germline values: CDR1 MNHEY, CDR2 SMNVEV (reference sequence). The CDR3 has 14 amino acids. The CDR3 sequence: CASRQQTNQETQYS. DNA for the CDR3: TGTGCCAGCAGGCAGCAAACAAACCAAGAGACCCAGTACTCC.